This TCR beta chain emerged from a study of siplizumab effects on memory and regulatory T cells. The study, taken as a whole, reports: Memory cells seemed less diverse than naive T cells, which also seemed major contributors to the alloresponse.

This clone was picked up one time. What it recognizes is unknown. Profiled with immunoSEQ multiplex PCR; TCRdb holds only in-frame clones, not every one. The data hold tens of thousands of clones, with about 90% observed a single time. The germline gives CDR1 SGHDT, CDR2 YYEEEE. V lost 1 base and J 3 bases, leaving 8 bases between the germline ends. The CDR3 contains 13 residues. This TCR came from a human donor in good health. What was sequenced was CD8+ T cells sorted from blood. The chain recombines TRBV5-6 with TRBJ2-7; D is ambiguous. Here the CDR3 DNA reads TGTGCCAGCAGCTTGAGGCACGACTACGAGCAGTACTTC. This translates into CASSLRHDYEQYF.